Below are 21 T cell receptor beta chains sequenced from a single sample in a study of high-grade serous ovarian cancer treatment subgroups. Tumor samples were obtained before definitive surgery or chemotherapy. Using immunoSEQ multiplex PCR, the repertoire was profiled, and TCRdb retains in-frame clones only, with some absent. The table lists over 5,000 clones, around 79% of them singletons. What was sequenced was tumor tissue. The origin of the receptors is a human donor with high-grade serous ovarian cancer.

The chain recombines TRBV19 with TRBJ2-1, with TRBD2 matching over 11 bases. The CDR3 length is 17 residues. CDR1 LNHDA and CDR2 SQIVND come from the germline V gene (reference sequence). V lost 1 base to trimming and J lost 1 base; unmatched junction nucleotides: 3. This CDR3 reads CASSIGASGGSYNEQFF. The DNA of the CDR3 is TGTGCCAGTAGTATAGGGGCTAGCGGGGGGTCCTACAATGAGCAGTTCTTC.

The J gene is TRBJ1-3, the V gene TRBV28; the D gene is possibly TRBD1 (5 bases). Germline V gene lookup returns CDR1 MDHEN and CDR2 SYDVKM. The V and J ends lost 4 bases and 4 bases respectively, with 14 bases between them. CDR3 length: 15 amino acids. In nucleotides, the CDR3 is TGTGCCAGCAGTTCACGGGACCCAATCGGAAACACCATATATTTT. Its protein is CASSSRDPIGNTIYF.

The CDR3 loop reads CSAAPHRAETQYF. The CDR3 region has the DNA TGCAGCGCTGCACCTCACAGGGCCGAGACCCAGTACTTC. The chain is built from TRBV29-1 and TRBJ2-5, with D possibly matching TRBD1 (6 bases). The germline CDR1 and CDR2 sequences are SQVTM and ANQGSEA. Deletions cut 7 bases from V and 5 bases from J, with 17 bases between. The CDR3 runs 13 residues.

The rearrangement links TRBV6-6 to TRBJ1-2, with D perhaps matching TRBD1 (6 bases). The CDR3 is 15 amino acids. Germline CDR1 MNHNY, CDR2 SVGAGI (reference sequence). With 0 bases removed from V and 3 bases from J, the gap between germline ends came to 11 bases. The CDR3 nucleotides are TGTGCCAGCAGTTACTCCGACAGGAGGGACTATGGCTACACCTTC. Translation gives CASSYSDRRDYGYTF.

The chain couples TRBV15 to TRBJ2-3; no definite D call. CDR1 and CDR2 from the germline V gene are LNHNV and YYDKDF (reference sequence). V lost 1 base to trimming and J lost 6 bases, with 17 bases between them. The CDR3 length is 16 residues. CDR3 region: CATSRGYTGAGDTQYF. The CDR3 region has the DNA TGTGCCACCAGCAGAGGTTACACCGGTGCCGGCGATACGCAGTATTTT.

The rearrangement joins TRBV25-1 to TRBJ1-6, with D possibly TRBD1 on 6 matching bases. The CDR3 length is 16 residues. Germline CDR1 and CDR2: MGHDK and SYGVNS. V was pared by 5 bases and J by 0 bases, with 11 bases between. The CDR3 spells CASSPGQSSYNSPLHF. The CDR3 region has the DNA TGTGCCAGCAGTCCTGGACAGAGCTCCTATAATTCACCCCTCCACTTT.

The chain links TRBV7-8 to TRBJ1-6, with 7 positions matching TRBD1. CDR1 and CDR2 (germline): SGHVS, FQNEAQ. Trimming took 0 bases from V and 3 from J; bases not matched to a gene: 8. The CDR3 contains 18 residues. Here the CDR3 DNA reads TGTGCCAGCAGCTTAGCTGGCGGGGCAGGGGGCTATAATTCACCCCTCCACTTT. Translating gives CASSLAGGAGGYNSPLHF.

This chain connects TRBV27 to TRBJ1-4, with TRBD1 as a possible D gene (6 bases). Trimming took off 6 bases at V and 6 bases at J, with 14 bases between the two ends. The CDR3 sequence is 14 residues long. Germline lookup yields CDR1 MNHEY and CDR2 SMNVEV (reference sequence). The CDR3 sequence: CASRWTARDEKLFF. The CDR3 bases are TGTGCCAGCAGGTGGACAGCCAGAGATGAAAAACTGTTTTTT.

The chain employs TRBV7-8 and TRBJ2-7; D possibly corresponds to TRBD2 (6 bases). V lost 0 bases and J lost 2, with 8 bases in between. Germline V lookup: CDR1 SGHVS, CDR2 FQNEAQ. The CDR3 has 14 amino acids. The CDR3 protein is CASSLAAGPYEQYF. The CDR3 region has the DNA TGTGCCAGCAGCTTAGCGGCGGGGCCCTACGAGCAGTACTTC.

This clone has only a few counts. DNA for the CDR3: TGTGCCAGCAGTTATTGGTTAGGAGGGGGCGCGGGGACCCAGTACTTC. Protein: CASSYWLGGGAGTQYF. The J gene is TRBJ2-5, the V gene TRBV6-5; D may be TRBD1 (7 bases). This CDR3 is 16 amino acids long. Germline loops: CDR1 MNHEY, CDR2 SVGAGI. V was clipped by 3 bases and J by 7 bases, with 21 bases between them.

The CDR3 DNA sequence: TGCGCCAGCAGCTTGGGAAGGACTTTGGTTCCGAACACCGGGGAGCTGTTTTTT. This gives the protein CASSLGRTLVPNTGELFF. The gene calls are TRBV5-1 and TRBJ2-2; TRBD2 might be the D (5 bases). The CDR3 loop spans 18 amino acids. The germline V and J ends were trimmed by 0 bases and 0 bases, with 15 bases remaining between them. Per germline, CDR1 SGHRS and CDR2 YFSETQ.

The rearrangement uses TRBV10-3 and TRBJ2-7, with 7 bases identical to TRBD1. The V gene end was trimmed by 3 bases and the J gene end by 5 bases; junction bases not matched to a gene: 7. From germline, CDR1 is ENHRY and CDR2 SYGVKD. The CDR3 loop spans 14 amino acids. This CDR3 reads CAISDPKGAHEQYF. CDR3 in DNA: TGTGCCATCAGTGACCCTAAGGGGGCGCACGAGCAGTACTTC.

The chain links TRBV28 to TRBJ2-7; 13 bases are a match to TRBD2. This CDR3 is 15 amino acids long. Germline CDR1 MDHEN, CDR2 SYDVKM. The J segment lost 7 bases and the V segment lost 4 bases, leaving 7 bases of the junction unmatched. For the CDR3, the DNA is TGTGCCAGCAGTTCCCGGACTAGCGGGGGCGGGGAGCAGTACTTC. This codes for CASSSRTSGGGEQYF.

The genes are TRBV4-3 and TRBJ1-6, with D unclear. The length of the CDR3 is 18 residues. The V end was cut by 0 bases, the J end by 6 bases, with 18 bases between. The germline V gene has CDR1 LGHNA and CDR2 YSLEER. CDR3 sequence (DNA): TGCGCCAGCAGCCAAGATCACCATCTTATTGCACCTAATTCACCCCTCCACTTT. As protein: CASSQDHHLIAPNSPLHF.

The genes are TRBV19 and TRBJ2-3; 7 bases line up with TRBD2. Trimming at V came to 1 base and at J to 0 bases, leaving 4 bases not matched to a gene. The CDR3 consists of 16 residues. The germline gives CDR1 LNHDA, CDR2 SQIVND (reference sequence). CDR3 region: CASSIGRRGSTDTQYF. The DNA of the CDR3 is TGTGCCAGTAGTATAGGTCGGCGGGGGAGCACAGATACGCAGTATTTT.

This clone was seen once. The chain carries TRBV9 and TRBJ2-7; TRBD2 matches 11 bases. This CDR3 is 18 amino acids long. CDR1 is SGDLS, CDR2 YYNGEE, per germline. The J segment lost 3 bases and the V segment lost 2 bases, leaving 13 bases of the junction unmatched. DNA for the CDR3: TGTGCCAGCAGCGTCGGCGTCTCTAGCGGGGGGATTCACTACGAGCAGTACTTC. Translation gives CASSVGVSSGGIHYEQYF.

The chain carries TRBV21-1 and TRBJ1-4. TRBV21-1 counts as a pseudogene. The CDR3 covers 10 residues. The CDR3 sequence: CASTDEKLFF. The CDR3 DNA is TGTGCCAGCACGGATGAAAAACTGTTTTTT.

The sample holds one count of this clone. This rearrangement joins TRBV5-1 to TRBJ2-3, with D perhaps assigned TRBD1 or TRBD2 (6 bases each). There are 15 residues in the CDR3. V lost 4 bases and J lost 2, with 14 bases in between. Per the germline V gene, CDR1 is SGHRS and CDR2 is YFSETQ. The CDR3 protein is CASSRAGQFTDTQYF. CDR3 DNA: TGCGCCAGCAGCCGGGCGGGACAATTCACAGATACGCAGTATTTT.

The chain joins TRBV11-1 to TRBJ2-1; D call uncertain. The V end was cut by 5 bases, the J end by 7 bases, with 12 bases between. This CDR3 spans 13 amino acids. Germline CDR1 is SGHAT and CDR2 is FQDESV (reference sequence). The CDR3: CASSEQVVNEQFF. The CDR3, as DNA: TGTGCCAGCAGCGAGCAAGTGGTGAATGAGCAGTTCTTC.

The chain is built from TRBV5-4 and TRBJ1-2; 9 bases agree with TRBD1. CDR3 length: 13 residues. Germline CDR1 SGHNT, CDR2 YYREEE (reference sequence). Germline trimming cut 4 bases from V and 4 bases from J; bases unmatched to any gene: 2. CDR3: CASSQQGAYGYTF. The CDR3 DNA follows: TGTGCCAGCAGCCAACAGGGGGCCTATGGCTACACCTTC.

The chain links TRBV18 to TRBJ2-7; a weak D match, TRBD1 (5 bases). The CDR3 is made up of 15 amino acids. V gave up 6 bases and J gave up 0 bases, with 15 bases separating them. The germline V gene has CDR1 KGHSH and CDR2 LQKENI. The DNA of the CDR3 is TGTGCCAGCTCCCCCCTAGGCAGGGTCTCCTACGAGCAGTACTTC. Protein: CASSPLGRVSYEQYF.